Below are 31 T cell receptor beta chains sequenced from a single sample in a study of T cell responses to AZD1222 COVID-19 vaccine (dated by TCRdb to about 2021). To prepare the library, the immunoSEQ multiplex PCR assay was applied. In TCRdb, the immuneACCESS table is reduced to in-frame sequences with V and J assigned. These tables do not hold every clone; where another copy was compared, an unresolved V gene accounts for under half, and the others remain unexplained. A total of 80,000 to 130,000 clones appear in this sample, more than 75% of them only once. Jointly, the top ten make up about 3.3% of the sample. Read against the paper, the sample's time point label means: baseline before first vaccination. The sequenced sample was peripheral blood, obtained on day 0 of AZD1222 vaccination. The receptor source for this set is an adult in good health.

The chain recombines TRBV5-1 with TRBJ1-6; D perhaps matches TRBD1 (6 bases). The germline V gene has CDR1 SGHRS and CDR2 YFSETQ. V lost 5 bases and J 11 bases, leaving 17 bases between the germline ends. CDR3 length equals 14 residues. CDR3 coding DNA: TGCGCCAGCAGTCGACGCGCAGGGGTGACACCCCTCCACTTT. This encodes CASSRRAGVTPLHF.

The chain has TRBV7-9 and TRBJ2-7; D is unresolved. This CDR3 is 15 amino acids long. The V gene's germline CDR1 is SEHNR and CDR2 FQNEAQ (reference sequence). Trimming took 6 bases from V and 0 from J, leaving 15 bases between them. The CDR3 reads CASRLDGSSSYEQYF. CDR3 DNA sequence: TGTGCCAGCAGGCTGGACGGGTCGAGCTCCTACGAGCAGTACTTC.

The genes are TRBV18 and TRBJ2-2; D perhaps matches TRBD1 (6 bases). V shed 8 bases and J shed 2 bases, with 12 bases lying between them. In germline, CDR1 is KGHSH, CDR2 LQKENI. The CDR3 totals 14 residues. The CDR3 loop is CASAPDSNTGELFF. In nucleotides, the CDR3 is TGTGCCAGCGCGCCGGACAGCAACACCGGGGAGCTGTTTTTT.

The J gene is TRBJ2-2, the V gene TRBV6-5, with D perhaps matching TRBD2 (5 bases). This CDR3 has 13 residues. Trimming pared 6 bases from V and 2 bases from J, leaving 7 bases between. Germline CDR1 reads MNHEY; CDR2 reads SVGAGI. CDR3 amino acids: CASSRGNTGELFF. In DNA form, the CDR3 reads TGTGCCAGCAGCCGGGGAAACACCGGGGAGCTGTTTTTT.

This clone was observed a few times. The chain carries TRBV19 and TRBJ1-5; tentatively, D is TRBD1 (5 bases). Trimming took off 3 bases at V and 0 bases at J, with 12 bases between the two ends. The CDR3 runs to 16 residues. Germline V CDR1 and CDR2: LNHDA, SQIVND (reference sequence). CDR3 residues: CASSISGGFSNQPQHF. The CDR3 DNA follows: TGTGCCAGTAGTATTTCTGGGGGGTTTAGCAATCAGCCCCAGCATTTT.

This chain uses TRBV28 with TRBJ1-6; D remains ambiguous. Germline values: CDR1 MDHEN, CDR2 SYDVKM. V shed 1 base and J shed 7 bases, with 17 bases lying between them. The CDR3 runs 17 residues. Here the CDR3 DNA reads TGTGCCAGCAGTTTATATCTGTTTGGGGTTAGGAATTCACCCCTCCACTTT. This gives the protein CASSLYLFGVRNSPLHF. Looking up the rest from reference TRBV28 and TRBJ1-6 gives the full variable domain: DVKVTQSSRYLVKRTGEKVFLECVQDMDHENMFWYRQDPGLGLRLIYFSYDVKMKEKGDIPEGYSVSREKKERFSLILESASTNQTSMYLCASSLYLFGVRNSPLHFGNGTRLTVT.

CDR3 region: CASSYSLKGFEQYF. CDR3 DNA sequence: TGTGCCAGCAGTTACTCGCTAAAGGGGTTCGAGCAGTACTTC. The chain has TRBV6-2 or TRBV6-3 and TRBJ2-7, with a weak D call TRBD1 (5 bases). Germline V gene sequence: CDR1 MNHEY, CDR2 SVGEGT. V was trimmed by 0 bases and J by 6 bases, leaving 12 bases between them. This CDR3 contains 14 residues.

This clone was counted a few times. This chain connects TRBV4-2 to TRBJ1-6; the D gene is possibly TRBD1 (5 bases). The V end was cut by 5 bases, the J end by 7 bases, with 18 bases between. This CDR3 has 16 amino acids. Germline loops: CDR1 LGHNA, CDR2 YNFKEQ. In DNA form, the CDR3 reads TGTGCCAGCAGCAGGGCGGCCGATCCAGGGAATTCACCCCTCCACTTT. Translating gives CASSRAADPGNSPLHF.

This clone was seen just once. The chain has TRBV6-6 and TRBJ1-5; D is undetermined. Trimming left V 9 bases short and J 0 bases short, with 12 bases between. CDR1 is MNHNY, CDR2 SVGAGI, per germline (reference sequence). The CDR3 totals 14 residues. The CDR3 sequence: CASSMGYSNQPQHF. DNA for the CDR3: TGTGCCAGTTCAATGGGTTATAGCAATCAGCCCCAGCATTTT.

The V gene is TRBV29-1, the J gene TRBJ1-2, with 8 bases that match TRBD1. The CDR3 contains 15 residues. Trimming removed 1 base from V and 4 bases from J; junction bases left unmatched: 8. Germline V CDR1 and CDR2: SQVTM, ANQGSEA. The chain's CDR3 is CSVEGGQGEAYGYTF. The CDR3 DNA is TGCAGCGTTGAAGGAGGACAGGGTGAGGCCTATGGCTACACCTTC.

The gene calls are TRBV9 and TRBJ1-3; D is possibly TRBD1 (5 bases). Germline-derived CDR1 and CDR2 are SGDLS and YYNGEE. CDR3 length equals 16 residues. V was trimmed by 1 base and J by 4 bases, leaving 15 bases between them. CDR3 sequence: CASSVKAGREGNTIYF. The CDR3 region has the DNA TGTGCCAGCAGCGTAAAAGCAGGGAGGGAAGGAAACACCATATATTTT.

The chain links TRBV3-1 (or the pseudogene TRBV3-2) to TRBJ1-1; no definite D call. CDR3 length: 15 residues. V lost 4 bases and J 0 bases, leaving 12 bases between the germline ends. Per germline, CDR1 LGHDT and CDR2 YNNKEL (reference sequence). CDR3 DNA: TGTGCCAGCAGCCTAAACAGAGGGTTGAACACTGAAGCTTTCTTT. Translating gives CASSLNRGLNTEAFF.

The J gene is TRBJ1-2, the V gene TRBV18; 7 bases agree with TRBD1. The CDR3 has 16 amino acids. V dropped 1 base and J dropped 10; count of bases not matched to a gene: 15. Germline assignment: CDR1 KGHSH and CDR2 LQKENI. The CDR3 sequence is CASSPLPTGASPYYTF. The CDR3 DNA is TGTGCCAGCTCACCACTCCCCACAGGGGCAAGTCCCTACTACACCTTC.

This sequence joins TRBV28 and TRBJ2-3; the match to TRBD2 covers 7 bases. The germline V gene encodes CDR1 MDHEN and CDR2 SYDVKM. The CDR3 contains 14 residues. After removal of 2 bases from V and 2 bases from J, the junction contained 1 base not matched to a gene. CDR3 loop: CASSLGGDTDTQYF. The DNA for the CDR3 is TGTGCCAGCAGTTTAGGGGGGGACACAGATACGCAGTATTTT.

The chain uses TRBV5-1 and TRBJ1-1; TRBD1 is a possible D gene (6 bases). CDR3 length: 14 residues. V was clipped by 4 bases and J by 2 bases, with 12 bases between them. Germline V gene sequence: CDR1 SGHRS, CDR2 YFSETQ. The CDR3 spells CASSTRDKNTEAFF. CDR3 in DNA: TGCGCCAGCAGCACCCGGGACAAAAACACTGAAGCTTTCTTT.

The gene calls are TRBV2 and TRBJ1-5; D gene ambiguous. The CDR3 loop spans 13 amino acids. Germline values: CDR1 SNHLY, CDR2 FYNNEI. With 4 bases removed from V and 3 bases from J, the gap between germline ends came to 7 bases. The CDR3 DNA follows: TGTGCCAGCAGTGGGGAGCTCAATCAGCCCCAGCATTTT. It encodes CASSGELNQPQHF.

V usage is TRBV6-2 or TRBV6-3 and J usage is TRBJ1-5; no clear D. The CDR3 consists of 15 residues. The V end was cut by 0 bases, the J end by 6 bases, with 12 bases between. The germline gives CDR1 MNHEY, CDR2 SVGEGT. DNA for the CDR3: TGTGCCAGCAGTTACTCGCTAGCTTTAGGTCAGCCCCAGCATTTT. Translated, it gives CASSYSLALGQPQHF.

The genes are TRBV6-6 and TRBJ1-2; 9 bases line up with TRBD1. The ends lost 6 bases at V and 2 bases at J; junction bases unmatched: 7. CDR3 size: 15 residues. Germline CDR1 reads MNHNY; CDR2 reads SVGAGI (reference sequence). CDR3 sequence (DNA): TGTGCCAGCAGGAGGACAGGGGTATCGAACTATGGCTACACCTTC. It codes for CASRRTGVSNYGYTF.

The rearrangement uses TRBV5-1 and TRBJ1-2; the D is unclear. Trimming took 4 bases from V and 0 from J, leaving 22 bases between them. Germline V gene sequence: CDR1 SGHRS, CDR2 YFSETQ. The CDR3 has 18 amino acids. This chain's CDR3 is CASSREGTQPQANYGYTF. DNA for the CDR3: TGCGCCAGCAGCCGAGAAGGCACGCAACCCCAAGCTAACTATGGCTACACCTTC. Full variable domain (remainder filled in from reference TRBV5-1 and TRBJ1-2): KAGVTQTPRYLIKTRGQQVTLSCSPISGHRSVSWYQQTPGQGLQFLFEYFSETQRNKGNFPGRFSGRQFSNSRSEMNVSTLELGDSALYLCASSREGTQPQANYGYTFGSGTRLTVV.

The V call is TRBV5-1, the J call TRBJ2-5; no clear D gene. Germline-derived CDR1 and CDR2 are SGHRS and YFSETQ. V was clipped by 3 bases and J by 1 base, with 10 bases between them. CDR3 length: 14 amino acids. The CDR3 DNA follows: TGCGCCAGCAGCTCACCCGGGCCCCAAGAGACCCAGTACTTC. Its protein is CASSSPGPQETQYF.

This clone was observed a handful of times. The chain carries TRBV7-2 and TRBJ2-2; 9 bases line up with TRBD1. Germline values: CDR1 SGHTA, CDR2 FQGNSA. Trimming at V came to 4 bases and at J to 6 bases, leaving 9 bases not matched to a gene. The CDR3 is 16 residues long. CDR3 residues: CASSSNPGQGSGELFF. The CDR3, as DNA: TGTGCCAGCAGCTCCAATCCGGGACAGGGATCCGGGGAGCTGTTTTTT.

The V call is TRBV9, the J call TRBJ2-7; TRBD1 matches 12 bases. Trimming cost V 0 bases and J 5 bases; bases outside gene matches: 3. Germline lookup yields CDR1 SGDLS and CDR2 YYNGEE. The CDR3 covers 15 residues. Written as DNA, the CDR3 is TGTGCCAGCAGCGTAGACGGGACAGGGGGCGACGAGCAGTACTTC. It encodes CASSVDGTGGDEQYF.

J is TRBJ1-6 and V is TRBV6-5; D might be TRBD1 (6 bases). The germline V and J ends were trimmed by 2 bases and 9 bases, with 11 bases remaining between them. In germline, CDR1 is MNHEY, CDR2 SVGAGI. This CDR3 has 14 residues. The CDR3 reads CASSYGGQGSPLHF. The CDR3 nucleotides are TGTGCCAGCAGTTACGGGGGGCAGGGTTCACCCCTCCACTTT.

The V gene is TRBV5-1, the J gene TRBJ2-1; 8 bases are shared with TRBD1. J lost 5 bases, V lost 0 bases, and 4 bases had no gene match. Per the germline V gene, CDR1 is SGHRS and CDR2 is YFSETQ. The CDR3 extends over 15 amino acids. The CDR3 region has the DNA TGCGCCAGCAGCTTGGGGCAGGGGGCTCACAATGAGCAGTTCTTC. The encoded protein is CASSLGQGAHNEQFF.

CDR3 residues: CASSQQGRANTEAFF. CDR3 nucleotide sequence: TGTGCCAGCAGCCAGCAGGGAAGGGCGAACACTGAAGCTTTCTTT. The chain uses TRBV4-2 and TRBJ1-1; a possible D gene is TRBD1 (5 bases). This CDR3 has 15 residues. Deletions cut 3 bases from V and 1 base from J, with 12 bases between. Germline V gene lookup returns CDR1 LGHNA and CDR2 YNFKEQ.

The chain has TRBV10-2 and TRBJ1-4; TRBD1 aligns across 7 bases. CDR3 length equals 13 residues. The ends lost 5 bases at V and 8 bases at J; junction bases unmatched: 5. The germline V gene has CDR1 WSHSY and CDR2 SAAADI. The CDR3 is CASSHDREEKLFF. The CDR3 DNA reads as TGCGCCAGCAGTCATGACAGGGAGGAAAAACTGTTTTTT.

The chain couples TRBV4-3 to TRBJ1-6; possibly TRBD1 for D (6 bases). CDR1 is LGHNA and CDR2 is YSLEER in the germline V gene. CDR3 size: 17 residues. The V gene lost 1 base and the J gene lost 2 bases, with 12 bases spanning the gap. CDR3 sequence: CASSQVRGAPYNSPLHF. The CDR3, as DNA: TGCGCCAGCAGCCAAGTGAGGGGGGCCCCCTATAATTCACCCCTCCACTTT.

There are a few counts of this clone. The rearrangement joins TRBV3-1 (or the pseudogene TRBV3-2) to TRBJ1-3; D remains unclear. V was shortened by 4 bases and J by 1 base, with 8 bases between the two germline ends. The CDR3 is 14 amino acids. Germline assignment: CDR1 LGHDT and CDR2 YNNKEL (reference sequence). The CDR3 DNA sequence: TGTGCCAGCAGCCCCTCAGCATCTGGAAACACCATATATTTT. Residues: CASSPSASGNTIYF.

The chain joins TRBV7-2 to TRBJ2-1, with 8 nucleotides matching TRBD2. The CDR3 sequence is 18 residues long. Germline V gene lookup returns CDR1 SGHTA and CDR2 FQGNSA. The junction had 17 bases not matched to a gene; V was cut back by 1 base and J by 9 bases. The CDR3 sequence: CASSLEELAALFRGEQFF. For the CDR3, the DNA is TGTGCCAGCAGCTTAGAGGAACTAGCGGCTTTGTTTCGCGGTGAGCAGTTCTTC.

This rearrangement joins TRBV6-5 to TRBJ1-1, with D perhaps TRBD1 (6 bases). V shed 1 base and J shed 0 bases, with 12 bases lying between them. The CDR3 loop spans 16 amino acids. Germline CDR1 is MNHEY and CDR2 is SVGAGI. The CDR3 DNA follows: TGTGCCAGCAGTTACTGGGGGCTCCGACTGAACACTGAAGCTTTCTTT. Its translation is CASSYWGLRLNTEAFF.

The V call is TRBV5-1, the J call TRBJ2-3; 16 nucleotides match TRBD2. Germline V gene lookup returns CDR1 SGHRS and CDR2 YFSETQ. CDR3 length: 17 residues. J lost 2 bases, V lost 2 bases, and 2 bases had no gene match. The CDR3 is CASSFGTSGGDTDTQYF. CDR3 DNA sequence: TGCGCCAGCAGCTTCGGGACTAGCGGGGGGGACACAGATACGCAGTATTTT.